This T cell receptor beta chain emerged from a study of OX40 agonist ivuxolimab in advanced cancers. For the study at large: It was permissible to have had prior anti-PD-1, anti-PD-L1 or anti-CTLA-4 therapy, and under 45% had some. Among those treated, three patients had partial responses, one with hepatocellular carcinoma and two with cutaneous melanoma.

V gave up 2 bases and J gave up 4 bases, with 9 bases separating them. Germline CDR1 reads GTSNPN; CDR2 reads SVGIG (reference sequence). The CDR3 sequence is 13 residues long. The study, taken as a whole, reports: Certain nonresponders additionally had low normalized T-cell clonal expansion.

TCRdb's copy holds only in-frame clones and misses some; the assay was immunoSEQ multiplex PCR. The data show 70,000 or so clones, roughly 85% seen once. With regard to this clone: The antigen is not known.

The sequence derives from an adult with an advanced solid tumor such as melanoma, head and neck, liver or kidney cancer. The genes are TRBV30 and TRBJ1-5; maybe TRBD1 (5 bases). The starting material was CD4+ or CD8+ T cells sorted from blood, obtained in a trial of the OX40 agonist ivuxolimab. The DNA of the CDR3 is TGTGCCTGGAGTATACAGGATAATCAGCCCCAGCATTTT. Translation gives CAWSIQDNQPQHF.